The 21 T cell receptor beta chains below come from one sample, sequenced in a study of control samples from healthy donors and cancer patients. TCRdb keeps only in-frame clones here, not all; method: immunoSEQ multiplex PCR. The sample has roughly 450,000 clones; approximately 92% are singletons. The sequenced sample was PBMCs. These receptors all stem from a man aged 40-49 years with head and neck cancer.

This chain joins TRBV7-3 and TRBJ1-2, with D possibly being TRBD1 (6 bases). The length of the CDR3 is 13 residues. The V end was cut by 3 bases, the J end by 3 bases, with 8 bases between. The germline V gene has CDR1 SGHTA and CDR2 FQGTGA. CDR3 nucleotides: TGTGCCAGCAGCTTTTCAGGGGACTATGGCTACACCTTC. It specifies CASSFSGDYGYTF.

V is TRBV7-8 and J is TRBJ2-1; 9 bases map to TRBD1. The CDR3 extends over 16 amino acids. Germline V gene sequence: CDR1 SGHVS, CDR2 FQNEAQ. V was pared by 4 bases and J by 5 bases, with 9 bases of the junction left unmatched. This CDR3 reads CASSSPGQGRNNEQFF. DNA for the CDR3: TGTGCCAGCAGCTCCCCGGGACAGGGTAGAAACAATGAGCAGTTCTTC.

The CDR3 spells CASSGGRGGGETQYF. The CDR3 DNA is TGTGCCAGCAGTGGGGGGCGGGGGGGCGGTGAGACCCAGTACTTC. V is TRBV7-2 and J is TRBJ2-5; the match to TRBD2 covers 9 bases. The CDR3 is 15 amino acids. In germline, CDR1 is SGHTA, CDR2 FQGNSA. The V gene end was trimmed by 6 bases and the J gene end by 5 bases; junction bases not matched to a gene: 10.

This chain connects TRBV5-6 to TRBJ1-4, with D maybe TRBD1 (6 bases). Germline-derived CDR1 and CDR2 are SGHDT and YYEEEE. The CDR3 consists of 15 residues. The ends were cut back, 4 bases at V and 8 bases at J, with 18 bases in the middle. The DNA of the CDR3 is TGTGCCAGCAGCCTGGGGGGGCAGGGTGACGAAAAACTGTTTTTT. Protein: CASSLGGQGDEKLFF.

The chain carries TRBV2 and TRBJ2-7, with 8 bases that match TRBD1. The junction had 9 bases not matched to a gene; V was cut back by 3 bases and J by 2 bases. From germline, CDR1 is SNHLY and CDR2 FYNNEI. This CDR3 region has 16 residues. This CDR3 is CASSELRGTGAYEQYF. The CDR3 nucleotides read TGTGCCAGCAGTGAGCTGCGAGGGACAGGAGCCTACGAGCAGTACTTC.

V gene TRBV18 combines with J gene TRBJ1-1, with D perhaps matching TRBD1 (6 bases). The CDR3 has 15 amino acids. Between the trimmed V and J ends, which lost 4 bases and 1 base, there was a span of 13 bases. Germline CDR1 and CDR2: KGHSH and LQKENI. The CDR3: CASSLLQGGNTEAFF. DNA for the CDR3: TGTGCCAGCTCACTACTACAGGGCGGGAACACTGAAGCTTTCTTT.

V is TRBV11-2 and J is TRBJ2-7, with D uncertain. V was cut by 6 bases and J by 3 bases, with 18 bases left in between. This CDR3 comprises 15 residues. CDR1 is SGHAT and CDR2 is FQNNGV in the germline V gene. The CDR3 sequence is CASSLRYGDLYEQYF. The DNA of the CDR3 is TGTGCCAGCAGTCTTAGATATGGGGATCTCTACGAGCAGTACTTC.

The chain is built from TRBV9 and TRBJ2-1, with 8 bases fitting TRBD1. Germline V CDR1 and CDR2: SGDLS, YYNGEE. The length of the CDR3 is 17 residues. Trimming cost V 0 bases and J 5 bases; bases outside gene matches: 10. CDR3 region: CASSVGLGDRRNNEQFF. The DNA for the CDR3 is TGTGCCAGCAGCGTAGGCCTAGGGGACAGGCGTAACAATGAGCAGTTCTTC.

The CDR3 loop reads CASSLSYTGELFF. CDR3 DNA sequence: TGTGCCAGCAGCTTATCCTACACCGGGGAGCTGTTTTTT. This chain joins TRBV7-2 and TRBJ2-2; D is unclear. Germline CDR1 is SGHTA and CDR2 is FQGNSA. Trimming cost V 2 bases and J 3 bases, with 4 bases left between them. The CDR3 runs 13 residues.

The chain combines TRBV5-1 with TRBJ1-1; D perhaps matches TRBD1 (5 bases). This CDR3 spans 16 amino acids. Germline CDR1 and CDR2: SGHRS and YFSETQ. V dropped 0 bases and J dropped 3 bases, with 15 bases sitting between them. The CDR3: CASSLGGRGLYTEAFF. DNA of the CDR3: TGCGCCAGCAGCTTGGGGGGTCGGGGCCTTTACACTGAAGCTTTCTTT.

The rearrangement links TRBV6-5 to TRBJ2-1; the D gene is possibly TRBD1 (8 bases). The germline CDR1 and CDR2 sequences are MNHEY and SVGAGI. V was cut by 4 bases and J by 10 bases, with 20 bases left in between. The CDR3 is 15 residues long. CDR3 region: CASSSRTGRVGEQFF. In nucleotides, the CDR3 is TGTGCCAGCAGTTCTCGGACAGGGAGGGTAGGGGAGCAGTTCTTC.

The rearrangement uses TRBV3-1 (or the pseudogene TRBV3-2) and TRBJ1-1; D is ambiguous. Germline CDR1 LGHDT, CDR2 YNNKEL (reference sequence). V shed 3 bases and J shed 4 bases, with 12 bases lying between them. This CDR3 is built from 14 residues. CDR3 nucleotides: TGTGCCAGCAGCCAGAGCGTGGGGAGCACTGAAGCTTTCTTT. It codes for CASSQSVGSTEAFF.

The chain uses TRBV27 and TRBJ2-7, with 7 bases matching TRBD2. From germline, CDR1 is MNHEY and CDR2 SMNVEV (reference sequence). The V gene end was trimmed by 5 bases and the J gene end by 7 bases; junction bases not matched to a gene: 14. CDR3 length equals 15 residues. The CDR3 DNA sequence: TGTGCCAGCAGTCGAGCGGGACTGGGCTTCGGGGAGCAGTACTTC. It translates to CASSRAGLGFGEQYF.

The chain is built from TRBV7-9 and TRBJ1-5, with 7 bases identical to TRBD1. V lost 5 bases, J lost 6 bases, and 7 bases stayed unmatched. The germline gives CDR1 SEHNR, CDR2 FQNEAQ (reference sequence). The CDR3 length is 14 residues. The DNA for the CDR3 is TGTGCCAGCAGCGGGGGGGACAGCGCTCAGCCCCAGCATTTT. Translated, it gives CASSGGDSAQPQHF.

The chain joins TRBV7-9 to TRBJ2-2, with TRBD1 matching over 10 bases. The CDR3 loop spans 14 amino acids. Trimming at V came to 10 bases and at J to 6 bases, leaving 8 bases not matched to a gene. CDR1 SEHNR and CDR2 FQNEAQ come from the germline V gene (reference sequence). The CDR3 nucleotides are TGTGCCAACGTCGGGGACAGGGGCCCCGGGGAGCTGTTTTTT. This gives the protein CANVGDRGPGELFF.

The CDR3 DNA reads TGCAGTGCTAGTGAGCAGGCGGGGAACACTGAAGCTTTCTTT. Its protein product is CSASEQAGNTEAFF. This chain joins TRBV20-1 and TRBJ1-1; D is undetermined. With 3 bases removed from V and 1 base from J, the gap between germline ends came to 12 bases. The CDR3 spans 14 residues. Germline lookup yields CDR1 DFQATT and CDR2 SNEGSKA (reference sequence).

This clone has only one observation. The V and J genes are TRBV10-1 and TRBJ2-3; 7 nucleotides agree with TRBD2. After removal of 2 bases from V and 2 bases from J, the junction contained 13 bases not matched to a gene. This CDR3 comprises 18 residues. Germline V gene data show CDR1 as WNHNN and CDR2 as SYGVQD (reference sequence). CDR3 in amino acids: CASSEVLKFLAVTDTQYF. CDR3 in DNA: TGCGCCAGCAGTGAGGTCTTGAAGTTCCTAGCGGTCACAGATACGCAGTATTTT.

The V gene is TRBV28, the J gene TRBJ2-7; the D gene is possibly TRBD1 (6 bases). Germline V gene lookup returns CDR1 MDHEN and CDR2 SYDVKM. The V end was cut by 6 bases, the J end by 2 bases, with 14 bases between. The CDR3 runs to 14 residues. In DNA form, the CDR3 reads TGTGCCAGCAGGCCCCCGGGACACACCTACGAGCAGTACTTC. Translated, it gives CASRPPGHTYEQYF.

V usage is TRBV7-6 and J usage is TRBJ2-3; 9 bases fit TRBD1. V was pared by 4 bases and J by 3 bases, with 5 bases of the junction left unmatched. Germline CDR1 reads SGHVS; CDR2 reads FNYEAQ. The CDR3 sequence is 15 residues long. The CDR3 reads CASSSRTGVTDTQYF. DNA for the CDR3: TGTGCCAGCAGCTCCCGGACAGGGGTGACAGATACGCAGTATTTT.

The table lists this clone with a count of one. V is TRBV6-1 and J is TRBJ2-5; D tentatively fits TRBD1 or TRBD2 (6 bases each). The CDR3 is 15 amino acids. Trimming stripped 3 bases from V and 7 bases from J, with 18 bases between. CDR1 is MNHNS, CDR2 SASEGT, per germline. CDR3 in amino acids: CASSERGGWQGTQYF. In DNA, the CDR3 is TGTGCCAGCAGTGAGAGAGGGGGGTGGCAGGGGACCCAGTACTTC.

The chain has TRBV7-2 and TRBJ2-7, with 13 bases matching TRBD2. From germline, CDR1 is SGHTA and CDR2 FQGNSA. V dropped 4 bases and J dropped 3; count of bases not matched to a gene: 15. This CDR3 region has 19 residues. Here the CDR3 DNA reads TGTGCCAGCAGCTACCAGACTAGCGGGAGGACCATTTCTTACTACGAGCAGTACTTC. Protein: CASSYQTSGRTISYYEQYF.